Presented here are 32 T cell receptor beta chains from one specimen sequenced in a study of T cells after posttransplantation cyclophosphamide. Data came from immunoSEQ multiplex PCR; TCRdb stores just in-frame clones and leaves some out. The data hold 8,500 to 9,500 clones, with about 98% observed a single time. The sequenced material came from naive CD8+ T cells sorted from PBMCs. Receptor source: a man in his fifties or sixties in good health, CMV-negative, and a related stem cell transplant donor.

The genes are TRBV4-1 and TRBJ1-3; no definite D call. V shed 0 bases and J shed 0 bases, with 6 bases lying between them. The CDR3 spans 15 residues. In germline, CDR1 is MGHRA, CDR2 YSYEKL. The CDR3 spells CASSQEGSSGNTIYF. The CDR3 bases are TGCGCCAGCAGCCAAGAGGGCAGCTCTGGAAACACCATATATTTT.

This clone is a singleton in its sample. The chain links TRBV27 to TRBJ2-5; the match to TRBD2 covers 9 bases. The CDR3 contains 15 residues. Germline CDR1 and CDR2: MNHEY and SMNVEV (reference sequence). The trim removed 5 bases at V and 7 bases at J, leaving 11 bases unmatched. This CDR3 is CASSTGTSILGTQYF. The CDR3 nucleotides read TGTGCCAGCAGTACAGGGACTAGCATTTTAGGGACCCAGTACTTC.

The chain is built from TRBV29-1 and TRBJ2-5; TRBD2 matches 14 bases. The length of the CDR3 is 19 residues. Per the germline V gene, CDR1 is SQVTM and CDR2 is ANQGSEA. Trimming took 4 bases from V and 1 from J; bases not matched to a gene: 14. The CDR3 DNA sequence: TGCAGCGTTGTACCCCCCCTGGGACTAGCGGGAGATAGCCAAGAGACCCAGTACTTC. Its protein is CSVVPPLGLAGDSQETQYF.

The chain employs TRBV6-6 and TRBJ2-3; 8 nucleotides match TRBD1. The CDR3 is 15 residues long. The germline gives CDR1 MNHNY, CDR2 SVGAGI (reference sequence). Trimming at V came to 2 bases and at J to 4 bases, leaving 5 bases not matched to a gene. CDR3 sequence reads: CASSYAAGGADTQYF. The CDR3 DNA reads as TGTGCCAGCAGTTACGCAGCAGGGGGCGCAGATACGCAGTATTTT.

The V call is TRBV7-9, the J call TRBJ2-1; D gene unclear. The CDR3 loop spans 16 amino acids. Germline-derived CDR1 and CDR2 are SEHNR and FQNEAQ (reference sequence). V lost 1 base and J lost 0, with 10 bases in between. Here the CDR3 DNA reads TGTGCCAGCAGCTTAGTATCGTTGAGCTCCTACAATGAGCAGTTCTTC. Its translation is CASSLVSLSSYNEQFF.

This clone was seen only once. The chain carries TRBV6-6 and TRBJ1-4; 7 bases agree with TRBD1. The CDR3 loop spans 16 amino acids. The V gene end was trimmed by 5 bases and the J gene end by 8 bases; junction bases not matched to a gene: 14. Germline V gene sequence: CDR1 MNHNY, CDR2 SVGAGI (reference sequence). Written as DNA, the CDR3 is TGTGCCAGCAGTACGGATCCGGACAGGATAGAGGAAAAACTGTTTTTT. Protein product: CASSTDPDRIEEKLFF.

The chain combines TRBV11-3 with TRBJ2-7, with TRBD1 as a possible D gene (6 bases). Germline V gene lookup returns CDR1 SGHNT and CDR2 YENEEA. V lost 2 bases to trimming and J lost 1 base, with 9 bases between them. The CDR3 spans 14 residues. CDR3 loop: CASSLSGASYEQYF. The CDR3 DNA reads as TGTGCCAGCAGCTTATCAGGGGCTTCCTACGAGCAGTACTTC.

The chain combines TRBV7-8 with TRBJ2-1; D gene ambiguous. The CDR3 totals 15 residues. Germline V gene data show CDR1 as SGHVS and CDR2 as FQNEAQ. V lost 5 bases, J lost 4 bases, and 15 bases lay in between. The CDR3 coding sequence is TGTGCCAGCAGCCACAGTAGAGCCTCATACAATGAGCAGTTCTTC. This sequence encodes CASSHSRASYNEQFF.

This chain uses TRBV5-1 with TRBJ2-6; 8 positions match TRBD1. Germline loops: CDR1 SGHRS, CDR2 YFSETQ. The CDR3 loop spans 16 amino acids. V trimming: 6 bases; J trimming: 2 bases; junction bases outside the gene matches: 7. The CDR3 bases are TGCGCCAGCAACAGGGCAGGGGGCGCTGGGGCCAACGTCCTGACTTTC. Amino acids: CASNRAGGAGANVLTF.

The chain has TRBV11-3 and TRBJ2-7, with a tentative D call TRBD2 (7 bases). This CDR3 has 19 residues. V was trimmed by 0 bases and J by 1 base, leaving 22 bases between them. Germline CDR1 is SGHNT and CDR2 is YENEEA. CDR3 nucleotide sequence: TGTGCCAGCAGCTTAGAGGGGGGGCTACAGGGTCCTCCTTCCTACGAGCAGTACTTC. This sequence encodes CASSLEGGLQGPPSYEQYF. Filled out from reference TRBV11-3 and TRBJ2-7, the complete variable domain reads EAGVVQSPRYKIIEKKQPVAFWCNPISGHNTLYWYLQNLGQGPELLIRYENEEAVDDSQLPKDRFSAERLKGVDSTLKIQPAELGDSAVYLCASSLEGGLQGPPSYEQYFGPGTRLTVT.

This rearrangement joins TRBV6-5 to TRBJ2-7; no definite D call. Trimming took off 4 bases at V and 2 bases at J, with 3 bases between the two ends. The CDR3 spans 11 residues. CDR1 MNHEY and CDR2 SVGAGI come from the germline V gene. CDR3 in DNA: TGTGCCAGCAGTTCCGCCTACGAGCAGTACTTC. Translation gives CASSSAYEQYF.

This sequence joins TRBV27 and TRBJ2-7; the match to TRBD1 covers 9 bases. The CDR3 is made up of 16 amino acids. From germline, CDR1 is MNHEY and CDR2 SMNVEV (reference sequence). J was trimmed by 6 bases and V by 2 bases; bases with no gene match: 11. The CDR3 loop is CASSLGTGTGKGEQYF. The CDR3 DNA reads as TGTGCCAGCAGTTTAGGTACGGGGACAGGGAAAGGCGAGCAGTACTTC.

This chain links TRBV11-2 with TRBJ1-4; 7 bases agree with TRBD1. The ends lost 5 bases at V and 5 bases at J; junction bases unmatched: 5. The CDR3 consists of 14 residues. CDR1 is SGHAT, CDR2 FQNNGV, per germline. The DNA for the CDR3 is TGTGCCAGCAGCCTGGGCAGGGGGAATGAAAAACTGTTTTTT. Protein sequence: CASSLGRGNEKLFF.

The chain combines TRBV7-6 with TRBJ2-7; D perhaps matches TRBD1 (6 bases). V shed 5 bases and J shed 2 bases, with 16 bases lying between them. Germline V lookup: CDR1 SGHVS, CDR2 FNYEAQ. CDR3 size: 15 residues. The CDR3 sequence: CASSPKAGAPYEQYF. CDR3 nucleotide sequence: TGTGCCAGCAGCCCAAAAGCAGGGGCACCCTACGAGCAGTACTTC.

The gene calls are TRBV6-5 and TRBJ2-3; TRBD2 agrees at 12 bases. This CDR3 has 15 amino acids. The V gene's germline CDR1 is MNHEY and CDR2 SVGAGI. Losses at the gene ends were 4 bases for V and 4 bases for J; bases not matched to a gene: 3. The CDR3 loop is CASSSWTSGADTQYF. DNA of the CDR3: TGTGCCAGCAGTTCCTGGACTAGCGGGGCAGATACGCAGTATTTT.

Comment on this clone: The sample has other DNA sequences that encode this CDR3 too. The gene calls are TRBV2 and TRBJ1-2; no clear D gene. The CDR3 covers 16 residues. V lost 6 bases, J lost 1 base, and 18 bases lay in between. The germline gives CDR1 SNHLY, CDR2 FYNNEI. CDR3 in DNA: TGTGCCAGCAGGGGCAGCACCAAACCCCTTAACTATGGCTACACCTTC. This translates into CASRGSTKPLNYGYTF.

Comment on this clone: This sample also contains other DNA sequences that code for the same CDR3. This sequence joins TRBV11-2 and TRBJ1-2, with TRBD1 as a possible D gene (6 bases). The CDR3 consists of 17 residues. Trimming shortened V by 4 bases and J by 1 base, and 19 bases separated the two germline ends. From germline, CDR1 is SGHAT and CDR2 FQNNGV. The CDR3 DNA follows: TGTGCCAGCAGCTCCCGCCCCAAGACAGGTTTTAACTATGGCTACACCTTC. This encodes CASSSRPKTGFNYGYTF. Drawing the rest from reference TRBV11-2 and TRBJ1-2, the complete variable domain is EAGVAQSPRYKIIEKRQSVAFWCNPISGHATLYWYQQILGQGPKLLIQFQNNGVVDDSQLPKDRFSAERLKGVDSTLKIQPAKLEDSAVYLCASSSRPKTGFNYGYTFGSGTRLTVV.

Here the CDR3 DNA reads TGTGCCTGTACGGGACAGAGGTCGATCACTGAAGCTTTCTTT. Residues: CACTGQRSITEAFF. V and J are TRBV30 and TRBJ1-1; 7 nucleotides align to TRBD1. V was clipped by 6 bases and J by 4 bases; unmatched bases: 11. Germline lookup yields CDR1 GTSNPN and CDR2 SVGIG (reference sequence). The CDR3 contains 14 residues.

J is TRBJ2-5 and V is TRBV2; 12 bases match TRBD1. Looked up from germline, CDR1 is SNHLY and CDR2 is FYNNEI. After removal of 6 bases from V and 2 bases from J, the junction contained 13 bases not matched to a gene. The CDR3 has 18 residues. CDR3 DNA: TGTGCCAGCAGCGAGCTCCTGCCGGGACAGGGGGCACAAGAGACCCAGTACTTC. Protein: CASSELLPGQGAQETQYF.

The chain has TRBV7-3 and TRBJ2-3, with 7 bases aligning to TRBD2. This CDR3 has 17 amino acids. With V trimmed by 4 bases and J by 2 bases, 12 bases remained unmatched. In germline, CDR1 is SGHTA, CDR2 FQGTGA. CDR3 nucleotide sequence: TGTGCCAGCAGCTCCGAACTAGCGCAAACAATCACAGATACGCAGTATTTT. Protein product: CASSSELAQTITDTQYF.

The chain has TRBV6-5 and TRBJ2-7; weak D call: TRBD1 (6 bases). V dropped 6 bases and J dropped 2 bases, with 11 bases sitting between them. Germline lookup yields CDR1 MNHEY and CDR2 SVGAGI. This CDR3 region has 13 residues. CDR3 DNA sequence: TGTGCCAGCAGGCAACAGGGAGCCTACGAGCAGTACTTC. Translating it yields CASRQQGAYEQYF.

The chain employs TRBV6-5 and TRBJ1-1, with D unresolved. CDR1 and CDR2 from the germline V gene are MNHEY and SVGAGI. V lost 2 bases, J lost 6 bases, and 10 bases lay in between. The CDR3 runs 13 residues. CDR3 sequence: CASSYLPQAEAFF. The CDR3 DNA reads TGTGCCAGCAGTTACCTCCCCCAGGCTGAAGCTTTCTTT.

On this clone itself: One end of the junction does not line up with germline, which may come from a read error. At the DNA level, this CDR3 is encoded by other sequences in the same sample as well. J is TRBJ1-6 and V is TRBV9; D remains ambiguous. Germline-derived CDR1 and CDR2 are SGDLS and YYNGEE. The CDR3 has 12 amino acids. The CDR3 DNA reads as TGTGCCAGTTCCTATTATAATTCCCCCCTCCACTTT. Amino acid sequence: CASSYYNSPLHF. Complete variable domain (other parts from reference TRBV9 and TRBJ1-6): DSGVTQTPKHLITATGQRVTLRCSPRSGDLSVYWYQQSLDQGLQFLIQYYNGEERAKGNILERFSAQQFPDLHSELNLSSLELGDSALYFCASSYYNSPLHFGNGTRLTVT.

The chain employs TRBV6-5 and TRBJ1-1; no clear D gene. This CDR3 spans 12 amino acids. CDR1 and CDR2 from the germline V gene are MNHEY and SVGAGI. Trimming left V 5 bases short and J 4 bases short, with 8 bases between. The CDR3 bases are TGTGCCAGCAGTGTGGGAGGCACTGAAGCTTTCTTT. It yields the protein CASSVGGTEAFF.

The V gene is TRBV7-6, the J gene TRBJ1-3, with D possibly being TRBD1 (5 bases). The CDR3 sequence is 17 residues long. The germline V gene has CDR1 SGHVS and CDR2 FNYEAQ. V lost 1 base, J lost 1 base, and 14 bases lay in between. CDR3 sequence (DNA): TGTGCCAGCAGCTTAGAGTGGGGCAGAAGTTCTGGAAACACCATATATTTT. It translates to CASSLEWGRSSGNTIYF. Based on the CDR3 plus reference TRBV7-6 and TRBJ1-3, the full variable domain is GAGVSQSPRYKVTKRGQDVALRCDPISGHVSLYWYRQALGQGPEFLTYFNYEAQQDKSGLPNDRFSAERPEGSISTLTIQRTEQRDSAMYRCASSLEWGRSSGNTIYFGEGSWLTVV.

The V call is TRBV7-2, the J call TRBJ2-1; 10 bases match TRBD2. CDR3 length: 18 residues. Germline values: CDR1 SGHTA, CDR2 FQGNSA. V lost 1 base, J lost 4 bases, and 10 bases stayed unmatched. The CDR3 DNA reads TGTGCCAGCAGCTTAGTTCCTCTAGCGGGAGAAGTGTACAATGAGCAGTTCTTC. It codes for CASSLVPLAGEVYNEQFF.

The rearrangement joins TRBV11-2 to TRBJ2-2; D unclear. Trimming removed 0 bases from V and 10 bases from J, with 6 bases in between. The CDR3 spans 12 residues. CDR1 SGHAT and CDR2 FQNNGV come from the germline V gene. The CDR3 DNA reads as TGTGCCAGCAGCTTAGACCATTTGGAGCTGTTTTTT. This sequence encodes CASSLDHLELFF.

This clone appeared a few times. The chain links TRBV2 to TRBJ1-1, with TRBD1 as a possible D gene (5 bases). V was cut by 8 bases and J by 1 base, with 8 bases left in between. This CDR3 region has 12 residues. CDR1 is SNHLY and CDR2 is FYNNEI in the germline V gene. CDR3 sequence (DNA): TGTGCCAGCTGTACAGGGAACACTGAAGCTTTCTTT. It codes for CASCTGNTEAFF. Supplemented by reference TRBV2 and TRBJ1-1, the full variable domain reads EPEVTQTPSHQVTQMGQEVILRCVPISNHLYFYWYRQILGQKVEFLVSFYNNEISEKSEIFDDQFSVERPDGSNFTLKIRSTKLEDSAMYFCASCTGNTEAFFGQGTRLTVV.

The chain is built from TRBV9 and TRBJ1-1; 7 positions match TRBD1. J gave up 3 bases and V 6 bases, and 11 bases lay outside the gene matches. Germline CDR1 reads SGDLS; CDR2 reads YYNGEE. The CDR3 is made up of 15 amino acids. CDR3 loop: CASNPGGGGYTEAFF. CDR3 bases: TGTGCCAGCAACCCTGGAGGGGGCGGGTACACTGAAGCTTTCTTT.

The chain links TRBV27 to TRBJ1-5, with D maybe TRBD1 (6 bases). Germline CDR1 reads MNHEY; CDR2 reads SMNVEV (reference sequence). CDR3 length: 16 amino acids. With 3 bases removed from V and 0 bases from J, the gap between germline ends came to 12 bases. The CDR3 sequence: CASSLGRGSSNQPQHF. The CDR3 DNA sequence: TGTGCCAGCAGTTTGGGCAGGGGATCTAGCAATCAGCCCCAGCATTTT.

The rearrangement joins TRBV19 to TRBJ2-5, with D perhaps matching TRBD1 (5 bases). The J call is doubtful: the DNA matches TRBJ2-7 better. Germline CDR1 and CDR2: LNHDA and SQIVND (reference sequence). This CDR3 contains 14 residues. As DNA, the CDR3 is TGTGCCAGTAGTATTGGGGCAGGGCGCTACGAGCAGTACTTC. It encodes CASSIGAGRYEQYF.

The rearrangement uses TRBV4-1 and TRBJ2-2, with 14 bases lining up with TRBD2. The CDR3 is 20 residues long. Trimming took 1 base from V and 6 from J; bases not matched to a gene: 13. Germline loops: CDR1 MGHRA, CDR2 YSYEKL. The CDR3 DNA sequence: TGCGCCAGCAGCCAAGTTCGACTAGCGGGGGGGCCCAACTCCCCCGGGGAGCTGTTTTTT. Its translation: CASSQVRLAGGPNSPGELFF.